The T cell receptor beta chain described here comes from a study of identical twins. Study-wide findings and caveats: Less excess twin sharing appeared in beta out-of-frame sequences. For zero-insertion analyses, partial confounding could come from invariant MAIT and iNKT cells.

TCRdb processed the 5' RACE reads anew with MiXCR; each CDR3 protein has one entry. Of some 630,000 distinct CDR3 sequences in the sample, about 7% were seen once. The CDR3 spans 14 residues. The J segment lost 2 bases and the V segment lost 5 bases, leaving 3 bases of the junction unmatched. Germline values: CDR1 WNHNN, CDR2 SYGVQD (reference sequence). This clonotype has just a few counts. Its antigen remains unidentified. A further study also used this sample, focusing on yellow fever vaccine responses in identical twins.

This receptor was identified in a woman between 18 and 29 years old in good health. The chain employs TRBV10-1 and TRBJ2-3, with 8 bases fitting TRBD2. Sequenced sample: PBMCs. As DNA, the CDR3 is TGCGCCAGCAGTCGGGGGGGCCTCACAGATACGCAGTATTTT. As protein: CASSRGGLTDTQYF.